This T cell receptor beta chain was profiled in a study of blood T cell repertoires in COVID-19. Study context: Samples came from the United States, Italy and Spain, spanning acute and convalescent COVID-19. T cells, B-cell-depleted T cells, or PBMCs provided the cDNA or gDNA that served as material.

Losses at the gene ends were 3 bases for V and 6 bases for J; bases not matched to a gene: 7. Germline values: CDR1 SGHAT, CDR2 FQNNGV. The CDR3 consists of 15 residues. Per the authors' pipeline: Estimates of nucleated cell counts were drawn from the amplification of reference gene primers. Measured with immunoSEQ multiplex PCR; TCRdb has only the in-frame clones, and not every one. The V and J calls and the clone size are those of that table, but D and trimming were determined from the DNA. Of around 300,000 clones listed, approximately 81% are singletons. Participants spanned ages roughly 18 to 95 years and resided in roughly 26 US areas.

The sample was PBMCs or T cells enriched from blood (not recorded which). The receptor's source is a woman aged 50 to 60 who had recovered from COVID-19. The J gene is TRBJ2-7, the V gene TRBV11-2, with 11 positions matching TRBD1. CDR3 region: CASSFIWTGGSEQYF. CDR3 DNA: TGTGCCAGCAGCTTTATTTGGACAGGGGGCTCCGAGCAGTACTTC.